The following is a T cell receptor (beta chain) sequence with its context. This clone was seen once. Its antigen is still unknown. Per-base quality was not reported, and no clone a single base away is much larger than it. This record belongs to a study of T cell responses to AZD1222 COVID-19 vaccine (dated by TCRdb to the early 2020s). For the study in its entirety: TCR sequencing was performed for 230 to 250 trial participants, of whom about 200 were given two doses of AZD1222 and approximately 26 were given two doses of MenACWY control vaccine. Trial participants were enrolled by age into 18-55, 56-69 and 70-plus year subgroups, with approximately 150, 30 and 60 TCR-sequenced participants respectively.

The CDR3 regions of human TCRbeta chains were analyzed by immunosequencing. On the study's bioinformatics: Repertoire TCRs were checked for matches against a reference library of SARS-CoV-2-specific TCRs that had been generated using the MIRA antigen-specificity platform. Breadth was defined as the fraction of unique TCRs that were SARS-CoV-2-associated, and depth was defined as the fraction of total T cells that were SARS-CoV-2-associated. Each spike-specific TCR was assigned to its reactive spike region and to a CD4 or CD8 class using the MIRA data. Log10-transformed breadth and depth values were compared by one-way ANOVA with Sidak's multiple comparisons tests. The source is immuneACCESS, and TCRdb retained only in-frame sequences with V and J called. Part of the clones is not carried over; for the studies checked, unresolved V genes explain less than half of this, and the remainder is unexplained. Clone size and the V and J calls come from that table; the DNA yielded D and trimming. For this sample there are more than 85,000 clones; over 75% appear just once. The ten largest account for around 4.5% of the sample.

The germline V gene specifies SGHRS as CDR1 and YFSETQ as CDR2. Relative to germline, V is 4 bases shorter and J is 1 base shorter, with 14 bases between their ends. Inclusive of the bounding cysteine and phenylalanine, the CDR3 is 15 residues long. CDR3 DNA is the only sequence kept; it has 45 bases, read in frame from the first base. Results and caveats for the whole study, not just this receptor: Vaccine-associated CD4 TCRs spanned the whole spike protein, with dominant responses in regions 160-218 and 743-854. After two AZD1222 doses, spike-specific TCR breadth and depth were significantly higher than at day 0 and than in MenACWY recipients. No day 14 peak-response samples were available, so repertoires were characterized only after the peak T cell response. In the small 56-69-year group, the increase in depth fell short of significance, most likely because of low power. Participants were mostly white British and included more females than males, and it was suggested by the authors that clonal diversity may have been underestimated. Reportedly, close to half of the unique spike-specific TCRs recognized epitopes lying outside the regions that are mutated in the B.1.351 and B.1.1.7 variants. Only five to seven AZD1222 recipients were SARS-CoV-2 seropositive at baseline, limiting conclusions about previously exposed vaccinees.

The time point label here, explained by the study, means: about 28 days (+/-7) after the second vaccine dose. AZD1222 recipients with second doses at about 4 weeks or about 12 weeks were pooled, because spike-specific TCR depth and breadth did not differ between schedules. Vaccinee samples were obtained from the UK trials COV001 and COV002, which included a single-blind randomized controlled phase 2/3 trial of AZD1222 (ChAdOx1 nCoV-19) in healthy adults. For TCRbeta chain sequencing, PBMC samples from trial participants were taken at day 0 and at day 28 after the second dose. The clonotype originates from an adult who received the AZD1222 COVID-19 vaccine. Material: peripheral blood, obtained 28 days after the second AZD1222 dose. This chain joins TRBV5-1 to TRBJ2-5, with TRBD1 perhaps the D gene, on 5 matching bases. The DNA sequence is as follows: TGCGCCAGCAGCGTTCAGGGCCTACTCCAAGAGACCCAGTACTTC. This encodes CASSVQGLLQETQYF.